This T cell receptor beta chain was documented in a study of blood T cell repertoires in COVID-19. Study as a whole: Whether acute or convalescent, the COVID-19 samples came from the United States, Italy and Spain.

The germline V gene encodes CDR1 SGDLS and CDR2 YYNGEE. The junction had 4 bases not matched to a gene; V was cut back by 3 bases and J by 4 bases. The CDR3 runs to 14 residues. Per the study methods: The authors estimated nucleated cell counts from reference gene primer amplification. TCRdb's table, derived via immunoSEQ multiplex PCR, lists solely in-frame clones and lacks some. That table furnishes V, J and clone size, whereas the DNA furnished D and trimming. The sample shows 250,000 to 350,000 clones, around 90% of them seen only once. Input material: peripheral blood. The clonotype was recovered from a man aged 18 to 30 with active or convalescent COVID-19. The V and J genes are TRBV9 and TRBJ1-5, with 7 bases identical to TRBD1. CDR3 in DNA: TGTGCCAGCAGCGCACCGGGACAGAATCAGCCCCAGCATTTT. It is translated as CASSAPGQNQPQHF.